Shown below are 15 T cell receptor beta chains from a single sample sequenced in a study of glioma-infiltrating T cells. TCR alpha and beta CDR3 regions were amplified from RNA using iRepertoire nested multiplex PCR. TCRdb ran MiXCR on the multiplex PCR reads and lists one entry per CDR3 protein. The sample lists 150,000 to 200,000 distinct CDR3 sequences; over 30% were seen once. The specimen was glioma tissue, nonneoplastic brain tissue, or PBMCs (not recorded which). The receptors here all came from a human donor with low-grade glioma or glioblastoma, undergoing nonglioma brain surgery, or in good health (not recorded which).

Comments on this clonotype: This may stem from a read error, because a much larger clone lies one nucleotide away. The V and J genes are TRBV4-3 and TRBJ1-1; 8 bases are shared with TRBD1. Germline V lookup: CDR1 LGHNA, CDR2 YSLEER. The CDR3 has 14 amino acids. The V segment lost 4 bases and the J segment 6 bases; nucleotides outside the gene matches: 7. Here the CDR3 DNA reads TGCGCCAGCAGCCCGGACAGGGCCACATCTGAAGCTTTCTTT. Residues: CASSPDRATSEAFF.

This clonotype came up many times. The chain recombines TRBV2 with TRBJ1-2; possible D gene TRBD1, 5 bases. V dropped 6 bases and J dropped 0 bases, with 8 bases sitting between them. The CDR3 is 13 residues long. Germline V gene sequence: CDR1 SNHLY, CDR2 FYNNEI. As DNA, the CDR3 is TGTGCCAGCAGCCAGGGAGCTAACTATGGCTACACCTTC. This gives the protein CASSQGANYGYTF.

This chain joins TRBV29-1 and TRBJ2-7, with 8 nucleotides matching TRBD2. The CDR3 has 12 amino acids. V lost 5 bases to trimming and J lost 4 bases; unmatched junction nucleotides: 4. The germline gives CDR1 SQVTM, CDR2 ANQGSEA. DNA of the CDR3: TGCAGCGTTTCCGGACTAGCTTACGAGCAGTACTTC. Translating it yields CSVSGLAYEQYF.

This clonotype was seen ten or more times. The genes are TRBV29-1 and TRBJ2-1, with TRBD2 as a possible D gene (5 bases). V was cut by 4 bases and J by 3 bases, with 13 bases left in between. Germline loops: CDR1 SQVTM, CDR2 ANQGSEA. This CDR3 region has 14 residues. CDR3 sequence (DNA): TGCAGCGTTGTAGGCACACTAGACTACAATGAGCAGTTCTTC. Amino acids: CSVVGTLDYNEQFF.

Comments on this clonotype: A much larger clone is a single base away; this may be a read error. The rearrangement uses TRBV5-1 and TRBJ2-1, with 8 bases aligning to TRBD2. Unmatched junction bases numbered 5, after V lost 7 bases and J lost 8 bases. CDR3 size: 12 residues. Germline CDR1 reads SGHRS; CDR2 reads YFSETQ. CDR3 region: CASGPGGHEQFF. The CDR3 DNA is TGCGCCAGCGGGCCGGGGGGGCATGAGCAGTTCTTC.

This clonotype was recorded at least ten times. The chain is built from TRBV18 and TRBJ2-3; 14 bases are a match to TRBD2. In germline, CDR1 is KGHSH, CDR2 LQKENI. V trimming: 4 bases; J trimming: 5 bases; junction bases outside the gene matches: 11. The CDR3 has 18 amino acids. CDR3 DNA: TGTGCCAGCTCACGAACGACTCCCGGGACTAGCGGGAGAGATACGCAGTATTTT. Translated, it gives CASSRTTPGTSGRDTQYF.

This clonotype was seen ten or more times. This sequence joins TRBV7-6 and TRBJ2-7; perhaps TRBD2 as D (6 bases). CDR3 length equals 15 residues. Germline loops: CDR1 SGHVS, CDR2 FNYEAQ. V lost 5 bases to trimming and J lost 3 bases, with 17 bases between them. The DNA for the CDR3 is TGTGCCAGCAGCCCCGGGGCGGGAAGAGGCTACGAGCAGTACTTC. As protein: CASSPGAGRGYEQYF.

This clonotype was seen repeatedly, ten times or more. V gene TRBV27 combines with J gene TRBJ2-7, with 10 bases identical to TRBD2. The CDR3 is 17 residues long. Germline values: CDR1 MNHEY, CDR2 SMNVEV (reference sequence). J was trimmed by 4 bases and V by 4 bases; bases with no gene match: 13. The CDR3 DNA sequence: TGTGCCAGCAGTTCTTATGGGGCTGCTAGCGGGAGATACGAGCAGTACTTC. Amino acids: CASSSYGAASGRYEQYF.

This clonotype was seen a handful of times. The DNA of the CDR3 is TGCGCCAGCAGCCAAGAGGTGACGGAGAACTTCAACAATGAGCAGTTCTTC. Its protein is CASSQEVTENFNNEQFF. The chain employs TRBV4-3 and TRBJ2-1; no firm D call. The CDR3 extends over 17 amino acids. Germline CDR1 is LGHNA and CDR2 is YSLEER. The germline V and J ends were trimmed by 0 bases and 5 bases, with 17 bases remaining between them.

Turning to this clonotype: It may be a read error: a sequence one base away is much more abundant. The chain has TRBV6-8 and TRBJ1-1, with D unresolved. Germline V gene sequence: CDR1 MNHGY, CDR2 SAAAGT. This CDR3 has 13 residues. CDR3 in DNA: TGTGCCATCAGTGGACTAGGGCCCGCCGACGCTTCCTTT. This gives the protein CAISGLGPADASF.

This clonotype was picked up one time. Written as DNA, the CDR3 is TGTGCCTGGAGTGTCGGCGGGAGCTATGAGCAGTTCTTC. Encoded protein: CAWSVGGSYEQFF. V usage is TRBV30 and J usage is TRBJ2-1; 7 bases are a match to TRBD2. The germline CDR1 and CDR2 sequences are GTSNPN and SVGIG (reference sequence). The CDR3 totals 13 residues. V shed 0 bases and J 8 bases; nucleotides not matched to a gene: 4.

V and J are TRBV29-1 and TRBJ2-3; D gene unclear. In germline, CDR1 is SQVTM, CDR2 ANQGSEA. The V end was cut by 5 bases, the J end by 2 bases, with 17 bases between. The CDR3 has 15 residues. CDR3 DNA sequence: TGCAGCGTTTCGCGGAGTAGTGCGGCCACAGATACGCAGTATTTT. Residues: CSVSRSSAATDTQYF.

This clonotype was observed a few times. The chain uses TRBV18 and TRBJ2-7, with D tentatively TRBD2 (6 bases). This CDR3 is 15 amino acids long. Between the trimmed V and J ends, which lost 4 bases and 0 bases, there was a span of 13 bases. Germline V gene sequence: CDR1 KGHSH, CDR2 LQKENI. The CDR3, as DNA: TGTGCCAGCTCACACGGGACTCCCAGCTCCTACGAGCAGTACTTC. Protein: CASSHGTPSSYEQYF.

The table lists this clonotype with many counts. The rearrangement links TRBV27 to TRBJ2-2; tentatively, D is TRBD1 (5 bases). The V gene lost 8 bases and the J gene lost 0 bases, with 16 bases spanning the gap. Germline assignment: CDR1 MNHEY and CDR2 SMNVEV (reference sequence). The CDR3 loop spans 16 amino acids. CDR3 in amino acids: CASPPTDSPNTGELFF. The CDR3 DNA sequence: TGTGCCAGCCCCCCGACAGATTCCCCGAACACCGGGGAGCTGTTTTTT.

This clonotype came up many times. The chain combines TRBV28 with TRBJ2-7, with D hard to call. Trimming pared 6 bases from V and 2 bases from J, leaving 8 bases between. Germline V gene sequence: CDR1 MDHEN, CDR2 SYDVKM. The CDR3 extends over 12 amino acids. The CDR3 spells CASSLATYEQYF. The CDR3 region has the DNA TGTGCCAGCAGCTTAGCAACCTACGAGCAGTACTTC. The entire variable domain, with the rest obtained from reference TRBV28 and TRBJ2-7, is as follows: DVKVTQSSRYLVKRTGEKVFLECVQDMDHENMFWYRQDPGLGLRLIYFSYDVKMKEKGDIPEGYSVSREKKERFSLILESASTNQTSMYLCASSLATYEQYFGPGTRLTVT.